The sample holds a few counts of the clone carrying this T cell receptor (beta chain). Its antigen is currently unknown. The use of a sample-barcoded 5' primer and a J-beta primer mix characterized a second PCR of about 7 to 12 cycles. TCRdb independently ran MiXCR on the 5' RACE reads; one entry per CDR3 protein. The data contain hundreds of thousands of distinct CDR3 sequences, less than 25% of them singletons. The source of the sample is a study of blood T cells in healthy people across ages. General study points: Greater diversity and more naive CD4+ cells were seen in long-lived donors than in aged donors.

The CDR3 is 16 residues long. Looked up from germline, CDR1 is SGHTA and CDR2 is FQGNSA. V was shortened by 8 bases and J by 1 base, with 20 bases between the two germline ends. This sample also belongs to another study, concerning T cells of mothers and their children. As that report states: Related mother-child pairs showed slightly, non-significantly higher overlap than unrelated pairs.

The rearrangement uses TRBV7-2 and TRBJ1-1; weak D call: TRBD1 (6 bases). The sample comprised blood. This receptor was identified in a boy aged 5 to 17 in good health. The CDR3 protein is CASRPVAWGANTEAFF. CDR3 DNA sequence: TGTGCCAGCCGTCCTGTTGCGTGGGGGGCGAACACTGAAGCTTTCTTT.